The 4 T cell receptor beta chains in this list originate from one sample, sequenced in a study of CD8+CD57+ T cells in acquired aplastic anemia. Whoever was chosen for sequencing had shown CD8+CD57+ cell expansion by flow cytometry. Profiling that covered TCR beta VDJ and CDR3 relied on genomic DNA as its template. In TCRdb, the reads were re-called with MiXCR into one record per CDR3 protein. The table includes hundreds of thousands of distinct CDR3 sequences, around a third detected once. The sample consisted of sorted CD4+, CD8+, or CD8+CD57+ T cells (not recorded which) from PBMCs. The receptor set was obtained from a human donor with aplastic anemia.

This rearrangement joins TRBV30 to TRBJ2-3; no firm D call. There are 13 residues in the CDR3. Germline CDR1 GTSNPN, CDR2 SVGIG (reference sequence). The V and J ends lost 2 bases and 4 bases respectively, with 10 bases between them. The CDR3 nucleotides are TGTGCCTGGAGTTTAGCTTTGGCAGATACGCAGTATTTT. Protein sequence: CAWSLALADTQYF.

The chain recombines TRBV7-8 with TRBJ2-1; possible D gene TRBD1, 6 bases. The CDR3 sequence is 13 residues long. With 5 bases removed from V and 7 bases from J, the gap between germline ends came to 12 bases. The germline gives CDR1 SGHVS, CDR2 FQNEAQ. The CDR3 nucleotides read TGTGCCAGCAGCCAGGGGAACGGTAATGAGCAGTTCTTC. Amino acids: CASSQGNGNEQFF.

The table lists this clonotype with a few counts. A junction boundary mismatches the germline segment, possibly from a read error. This chain uses TRBV10-3 with TRBJ2-3; a weak D match, TRBD1 (7 bases). The CDR3 covers 18 residues. CDR1 and CDR2 (germline): ENHRY, SYGVKD. The CDR3, as DNA: TGTGCCAGCAGTTACGCGGGGACGGACAGGAGAATCGCAGATACGCAGTATTTT. Amino acids: CASSYAGTDRRIADTQYF.

V gene TRBV7-6 combines with J gene TRBJ2-7; D may correspond to TRBD1 or TRBD2 (5 bases each). Trimming shortened V by 1 base and J by 3 bases, and 16 bases separated the two germline ends. Germline V CDR1 and CDR2: SGHVS, FNYEAQ. The CDR3 contains 16 residues. The CDR3: CASSLEGSATVYEQYF. CDR3 nucleotide sequence: TGTGCCAGCAGCTTAGAGGGTAGCGCGACAGTCTACGAGCAGTACTTC.